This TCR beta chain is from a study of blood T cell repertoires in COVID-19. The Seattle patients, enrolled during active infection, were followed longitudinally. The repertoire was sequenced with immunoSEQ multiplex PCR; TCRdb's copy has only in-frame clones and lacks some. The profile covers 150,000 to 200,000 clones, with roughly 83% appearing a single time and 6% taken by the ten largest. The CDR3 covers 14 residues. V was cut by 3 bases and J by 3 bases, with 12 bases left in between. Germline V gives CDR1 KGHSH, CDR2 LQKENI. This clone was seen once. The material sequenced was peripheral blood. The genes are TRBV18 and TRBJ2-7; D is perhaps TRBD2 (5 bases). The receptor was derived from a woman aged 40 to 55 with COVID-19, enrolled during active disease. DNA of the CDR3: TGTGCCAGCTCACCCCCGACGGGGTACTACGAGCAGTACTTC. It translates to CASSPPTGYYEQYF.